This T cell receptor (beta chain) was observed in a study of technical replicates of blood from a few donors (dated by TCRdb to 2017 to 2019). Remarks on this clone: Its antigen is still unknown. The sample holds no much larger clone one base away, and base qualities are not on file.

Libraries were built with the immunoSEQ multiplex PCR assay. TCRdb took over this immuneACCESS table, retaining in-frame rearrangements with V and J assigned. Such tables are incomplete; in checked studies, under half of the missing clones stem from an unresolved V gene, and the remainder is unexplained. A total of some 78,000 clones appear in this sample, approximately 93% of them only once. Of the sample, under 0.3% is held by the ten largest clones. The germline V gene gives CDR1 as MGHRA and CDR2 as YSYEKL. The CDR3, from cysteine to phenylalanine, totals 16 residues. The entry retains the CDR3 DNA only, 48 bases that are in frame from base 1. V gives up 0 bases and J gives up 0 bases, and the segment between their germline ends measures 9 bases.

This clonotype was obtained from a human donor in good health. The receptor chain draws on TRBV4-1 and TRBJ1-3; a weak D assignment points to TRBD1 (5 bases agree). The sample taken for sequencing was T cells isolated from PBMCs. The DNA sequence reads TGCGCCAGCAGCCAAGATCCGACAGTCTCTGGAAACACCATATATTTT. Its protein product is CASSQDPTVSGNTIYF.